This T cell receptor beta chain is drawn from a study of regulatory T cells in long-lasting Graves disease. Germline loops: CDR1 SGHTA, CDR2 FQGNSA. Trimming removed 0 bases from V and 6 bases from J, with 12 bases in between. The CDR3 is 15 residues long. Libraries of TCR beta came from iRepertoire HTBI primers plus Arm-PCR of CDR3 regions. TCRdb re-called the multiplex PCR reads with MiXCR, one entry per CDR3 protein. Of some 250,000 distinct CDR3 sequences in the sample, about 18% were seen once. General study findings and limits: Only peripheral blood was studied, not thyroid tissue.

The table lists this clonotype with many counts. What it binds is not known. Time point here: newly diagnosed GD, antithyroid drugs for less than 3 months. Generation of the TCR library employed RNA extracted from PBMCs. These data were also filed under a second study, of T cells in Graves' hyperthyroidism and ophthalmopathy. From that paper: Using the HTBI primer set, a first-round RT-PCR was run on the TCR CDR3. Blood samples included most of the expanded thyroid clonotypes exceeding 0.001.

The sequencing used peripheral blood mononuclear cells (PBMCs), collected at new diagnosis, from a patient treated with antithyroid drugs. The TCR sequence derives from a woman under 40 with Graves disease. The chain has TRBV7-2 and TRBJ2-1; D gene ambiguous. CDR3 nucleotides: TGTGCCAGCAGCTTAGCATTTTCCCTTTCCAATGAGCAGTTCTTC. Encoded protein: CASSLAFSLSNEQFF.